These 15 T cell receptor beta chains were all obtained from the same sample, sequenced in a study of regulatory T cells in long-lasting Graves disease. Arm-PCR of CDR3 regions and iRepertoire HTBI primers were used to build TCR beta libraries. TCRdb re-derived calls from the multiplex PCR reads in MiXCR, one entry per CDR3 protein. The sample has over 450,000 distinct CDR3 sequences; around 12% are singletons. The time point was: newly diagnosed GD, antithyroid drugs for less than 3 months. Construction of the TCR library relied on RNA isolated from PBMCs. This sample also belongs to another study, concerning T cells in Graves' hyperthyroidism and ophthalmopathy.

The sample in question was peripheral blood mononuclear cells (PBMCs), obtained at new diagnosis, from a patient treated with antithyroid drugs. Receptors were obtained from a woman in her twenties or thirties with Graves disease.

This clonotype was found many times. Since a much larger clone is just one base distant, this may be a read error. This chain joins TRBV18 and TRBJ1-1; no firm D call. Trimming pared 1 base from V and 1 base from J, leaving 4 bases between. CDR3 length: 13 residues. In germline, CDR1 is KGHSH, CDR2 LQKENI. The CDR3 DNA is TGTGCCAGCTCACCACGGAAGAACACTGAAGCTTTCTTT. Translated, it gives CASSPRKNTEAFF.

This clonotype was detected ten times or more. The chain employs TRBV18 and TRBJ2-5; D might be TRBD1 (5 bases). This CDR3 has 15 residues. The germline CDR1 and CDR2 sequences are KGHSH and LQKENI. V was pared by 2 bases and J by 1 base, with 11 bases between. Here the CDR3 reads CASSPLAGPQETQYF. Written as DNA, the CDR3 is TGTGCCAGCTCACCATTGGCAGGGCCCCAAGAGACCCAGTACTTC. Supplemented by reference TRBV18 and TRBJ2-5, the full variable domain reads NAGVMQNPRHLVRRRGQEARLRCSPMKGHSHVYWYRQLPEEGLKFMVYLQKENIIDESGMPKERFSAEFPKEGPSILRIQQVVRGDSAAYFCASSPLAGPQETQYFGPGTRLLVL.

This clonotype was counted many times. CDR3 bases: TGTGCCAGCAGCCCCCCCTTAACAATAGTTTTCAGAAGCTCTGGAAACACCATATATTTT. This sequence encodes CASSPPLTIVFRSSGNTIYF. The J gene is TRBJ1-3, the V gene TRBV12-3 or TRBV12-4; D unclear. The CDR3 is made up of 20 amino acids. With 6 bases removed from V and 0 bases from J, the gap between germline ends came to 27 bases.

This clonotype was counted many times. This chain links TRBV5-1 with TRBJ2-5; the D gene could be TRBD1 or TRBD2 (5 bases each). CDR3 size: 12 residues. The germline gives CDR1 SGHRS, CDR2 YFSETQ. With 7 bases removed from V and 5 bases from J, the gap between germline ends came to 12 bases. CDR3 protein: CASGAEGETQYF. CDR3 DNA: TGCGCCAGCGGGGCCGAGGGGGAGACCCAGTACTTC.

This clonotype has more than one count but fewer than ten. The chain employs TRBV7-9 and TRBJ2-7; D is unclear. V was shortened by 3 bases and J by 3 bases, with 6 bases between the two germline ends. The CDR3 has 12 amino acids. In germline, CDR1 is SEHNR, CDR2 FQNEAQ (reference sequence). This CDR3 reads CASSFLHYEQYF. CDR3 DNA sequence: TGTGCCAGCAGCTTTTTGCACTACGAGCAGTACTTC.

This clonotype was counted a few times. V usage is TRBV29-1 and J usage is TRBJ2-3, with 8 bases fitting TRBD1. The V gene's germline CDR1 is SQVTM and CDR2 ANQGSEA. The CDR3 spans 11 residues. The CDR3 sequence is CSGTGGDTQYF. The CDR3 nucleotides read TGCAGTGGGACAGGCGGGGATACGCAGTATTTT.

Note on this clonotype: This sequence may be a read error, since a much larger clone differs from it by one base. The rearrangement links TRBV2 to TRBJ2-3; 10 nucleotides line up with TRBD1. V was clipped by 8 bases and J by 5 bases; unmatched bases: 7. This CDR3 has 14 residues. Germline V CDR1 and CDR2: SNHLY, FYNNEI. The DNA of the CDR3 is TGTGCCAGCCTCCGGGACAGGGGCGTAGATACGCAGTATTTT. Translated, it gives CASLRDRGVDTQYF.

This clonotype was seen repeatedly, ten times or more. V is TRBV2 and J is TRBJ2-1; the D gene is possibly TRBD2 (6 bases). Trimming removed 3 bases at V and 4 bases at J, with 13 bases between. Per the germline V gene, CDR1 is SNHLY and CDR2 is FYNNEI. This CDR3 spans 15 amino acids. This CDR3 reads CASSDPGRGYNEQFF. The DNA of the CDR3 is TGTGCCAGCAGTGACCCCGGGAGAGGATACAATGAGCAGTTCTTC.

Comments on this clonotype: It may be a read error: a sequence one base away is much more abundant. The CDR3 end shows no conserved phenylalanine or tryptophan, and so a read error is likely. The rearrangement uses TRBV5-1 and TRBJ1-1, with D perhaps matching TRBD1 (6 bases). The CDR3 runs 14 residues. V was pared by 5 bases and J by 6 bases, with 17 bases between. CDR1 is SGHRS and CDR2 is YFSETQ in the germline V gene. CDR3 in amino acids: CASSRQGTVSEAFL. CDR3 DNA: TGCGCCAGCAGTCGTCAGGGGACGGTCTCTGAAGCTTTCCTT.

Ten or more counts support this clonotype. The rearrangement uses TRBV20-1 and TRBJ1-1; 9 bases align to TRBD1. Germline-derived CDR1 and CDR2 are DFQATT and SNEGSKA (reference sequence). CDR3 length: 14 amino acids. With 3 bases clipped from V and 5 bases from J, the junction kept 7 bases outside the gene matches. As DNA, the CDR3 is TGCAGTGCTAGTACCGGGACAGGGAGGACTGAAGCTTTCTTT. This encodes CSASTGTGRTEAFF.

In its sample, this clonotype was seen a few times. CDR3: CASSLRVLREKLFF. CDR3 nucleotides: TGTGCCAGCAGCTTGCGGGTATTACGGGAAAAACTGTTTTTT. The V gene is TRBV5-5, the J gene TRBJ1-4; no reliable D call. This CDR3 is 14 amino acids long. Trimming removed 1 base from V and 8 bases from J, with 12 bases in between. CDR1 and CDR2 (germline): SGHKS, YYEKEE (reference sequence).

Written as DNA, the CDR3 is TGTGCCAGTAGTATAGGGGCTCTAAGCTCCTACGAGCAGTACTTC. It specifies CASSIGALSSYEQYF. This chain connects TRBV19 to TRBJ2-7; D gene unclear. Germline CDR1 reads LNHDA; CDR2 reads SQIVND (reference sequence). V was trimmed by 1 base and J by 0 bases, leaving 10 bases between them. There are 15 residues in the CDR3.

This clonotype was recorded at least ten times. The V gene is TRBV6-1, the J gene TRBJ2-1, with D perhaps matching TRBD2 (6 bases). Per germline, CDR1 MNHNS and CDR2 SASEGT. The V end lost 1 base, the J end lost 6 bases, and 7 bases lay between the germline ends. The CDR3 runs to 13 residues. CDR3 residues: CASSEGLVNEQFF. The CDR3 DNA sequence: TGTGCCAGCAGTGAAGGACTAGTCAATGAGCAGTTCTTC.

The chain recombines TRBV28 with TRBJ2-7, with TRBD1 identical over 9 bases. The V segment lost 5 bases and the J segment 4 bases; nucleotides outside the gene matches: 9. Germline CDR1 MDHEN, CDR2 SYDVKM. This CDR3 is built from 15 residues. The CDR3 nucleotides are TGTGCCAGCAGTGTACCGGGACAGGGAAGGTACGAGCAGTACTTC. Protein sequence: CASSVPGQGRYEQYF.

Comment on this clonotype: A read error may produce the germline difference seen at one junction end. The genes are TRBV7-2 and TRBJ1-4; D is possibly TRBD1 (5 bases). CDR3 length equals 16 residues. CDR1 SGHTA and CDR2 FQGNSA come from the germline V gene. CDR3 DNA: TGTGCCAGCAGCGAACTAGGGGACGGAGTGGGTGAAAAACCGTTTTTT. This sequence encodes CASSELGDGVGEKPFF.